This paragraph covers one T cell receptor (beta chain) sequence. Its antigen is currently not known. No base quality information exists; no much larger clone differs at one position. The germline ends are 15 bases apart after V is trimmed by 2 bases and J by 8 bases. The germline V gene specifies MNHEY as CDR1 and SVGAGI as CDR2. The CDR3 goes from the cysteine to the phenylalanine over 15 residues. The kept DNA is CDR3 alone, 45 bases in frame from the first base. The library relied on the immunoSEQ multiplex PCR assay. TCRdb carries this immuneACCESS record with in-frame sequences only. Its versions omit some clonotypes, under half of them owing to an unresolved V gene in the studies checked, with the rest unexplained. For this sample the table gives approximately 100,000 clones, of which 90% to 95% were detected only once. In total, the top ten clones hold approximately 4.5% of the sample. The entry originates in a study of T cell changes during pregnancy in multiple sclerosis (dated by TCRdb to between 2018 and 2021). Context from the whole study: In women with multiple sclerosis, the researchers looked at how the T cell repertoire shifted as pregnancy progressed.

This clonotype was sampled from a female donor with multiple sclerosis, enrolled in a pregnancy study. This specimen was peripheral blood, taken in the first trimester of pregnancy. The rearranged segments are TRBV6-5 and TRBJ1-4, with the D gene call left open. The DNA sequence follows: TGTGCCAGCAGTTACCTGGGGAGGTCTGAGGAAAAACTGTTTTTT. Translated, it reads CASSYLGRSEEKLFF.